This TCR beta chain was captured in a study of neurological immune-mediated disorders. The CDR3 is 13 amino acids. CDR1 is SGHRS, CDR2 YFSETQ, per germline. Sample time point: longitudinal time-point 2. The cDNA was synthesized by means of template-switch 5'RACE, which was carried out with 10-nucleotide random UMIs. Each CDR3 protein is one row after TCRdb ran MiXCR on the 5' RACE reads. The data contain tens of thousands of distinct CDR3 sequences, over 10% of them singletons. Study-level findings and limits: None of the CDR3 amino acid sequences of expanded clones were shared across subjects, and this suggested private repertoires in all groups.

Many counts were recorded for this clonotype. The antigen is undetermined. At one end, the junction sequence differs from germline, possibly due to a read error. The clonotype was recovered from a female donor with HTLV-1-associated myelopathy (HAM/TSP). The chain couples TRBV5-1 to TRBJ2-7, with a possible D match to TRBD1 (6 bases). Sequenced material: PBMCs. CDR3 protein: CASSLGGPYEQYF. The CDR3, as DNA: TGTGCCAGCAGCTTAGGGGGACCCTACGAGCAGTACTTC.